Below, 32 T cell receptor beta chains from the same sample are listed, as sequenced in a study of blood T cells in healthy people across ages. Using a J-beta primer mix together with a sample-barcoded 5' primer, a second PCR was run for roughly 6 to 12 cycles. TCRdb reprocessed the 5' RACE reads with MiXCR, giving one entry per CDR3 protein. The table has 630,000 or so distinct CDR3 sequences, 25% to 35% seen once. Source material: blood. The receptors derive from an elderly woman in good health.

The sample holds many counts of this clonotype. The rearrangement joins TRBV20-1 to TRBJ2-5; 7 bases are a match to TRBD1. V lost 5 bases, J lost 5 bases, and 5 bases stayed unmatched. Per germline, CDR1 DFQATT and CDR2 SNEGSKA (reference sequence). The CDR3 runs to 12 residues. CDR3 DNA: TGCAGTGCTCGGACAGGTTCGGAGACCCAGTACTTC. Its translation is CSARTGSETQYF.

In its sample, this clonotype was seen many times. This rearrangement joins TRBV9 to TRBJ2-1, with TRBD1 as a possible D gene (6 bases). Germline V gene sequence: CDR1 SGDLS, CDR2 YYNGEE. The CDR3 has 15 residues. The V end lost 3 bases, the J end lost 6 bases, and 16 bases lay between the germline ends. The CDR3 reads CASSARDTRSNEQFF. The CDR3 DNA sequence: TGTGCCAGCAGCGCCCGGGACACCAGGAGCAATGAGCAGTTCTTC.

This clonotype occurred many times. V usage is TRBV29-1 and J usage is TRBJ1-2; D unclear. The CDR3 is made up of 16 amino acids. V gave up 2 bases and J gave up 1 base, with 17 bases separating them. CDR1 and CDR2 from the germline V gene are SQVTM and ANQGSEA. CDR3 sequence (DNA): TGCAGCGTTGAAATGCCAGGCCTGACTCTTAACTATGGCTACACCTTC. Translated: CSVEMPGLTLNYGYTF.

The chain has TRBV7-2 and TRBJ2-1; D could derive from TRBD1 or TRBD2 (5 bases each). The J call may not be correct, given that the DNA end is closer to TRBJ2-7. This CDR3 is built from 15 residues. The germline CDR1 and CDR2 sequences are SGHTA and FQGNSA. The CDR3 DNA sequence: TGTGCCAGCAGCTGGGACGTGAGCTCCTACAATGAGCAGTACTTC. Amino acids: CASSWDVSSYNEQYF.

The V and J genes are TRBV30 and TRBJ1-2; a possible D gene is TRBD1 (6 bases). V was cut by 4 bases and J by 1 base, with 10 bases left in between. Per the germline V gene, CDR1 is GTSNPN and CDR2 is SVGIG (reference sequence). CDR3 size: 13 residues. CDR3 in amino acids: CAWTWTVNYGYTF. The CDR3 bases are TGTGCCTGGACATGGACAGTTAACTATGGCTACACCTTC. Combining the CDR3 with reference TRBV30 and TRBJ1-2 gives the whole variable domain SQTIHQWPATLVQPVGSPLSLECTVEGTSNPNLYWYRQAAGRGLQLLFYSVGIGQISSEVPQNLSASRPQDRQFILSSKKLLLSDSGFYLCAWTWTVNYGYTFGSGTRLTVV.

There are many counts of this clonotype. The V gene is TRBV5-1, the J gene TRBJ2-7; 7 positions match TRBD2. The V gene's germline CDR1 is SGHRS and CDR2 YFSETQ. CDR3 length: 14 residues. V gave up 5 bases and J gave up 5 bases; unmatched junction bases: 10. The CDR3 here is CASSREGKFDEQYF. Here the CDR3 DNA reads TGCGCCAGCAGTAGGGAGGGTAAGTTCGACGAGCAGTACTTC.

About this clonotype: A read error may be the cause here, since a much bigger clone is one base away. This chain connects TRBV5-5 to TRBJ2-1; D unclear. Germline lookup yields CDR1 SGHKS and CDR2 YYEKEE (reference sequence). The CDR3 loop spans 15 amino acids. V lost 0 bases to trimming and J lost 13 bases, with 20 bases between them. The CDR3 here is CASSLAGLRQETQFF. The DNA of the CDR3 is TGTGCCAGCAGCTTGGCCGGGCTCCGGCAAGAGACCCAGTTCTTC.

The V gene is TRBV7-2, the J gene TRBJ2-3; 12 nucleotides line up with TRBD2. The germline V gene encodes CDR1 SGHTA and CDR2 FQGNSA. Germline trimming cut 5 bases from V and 2 bases from J; bases unmatched to any gene: 8. This CDR3 has 17 residues. The CDR3 region is CASSPTRLAGATDTQYF. The DNA for the CDR3 is TGTGCCAGCAGCCCGACCCGACTAGCGGGGGCCACAGATACGCAGTATTTT.

The rearrangement links TRBV19 to TRBJ2-5, with D perhaps matching TRBD2 (6 bases). The V end was cut by 3 bases, the J end by 2 bases, with 10 bases between. The CDR3 consists of 14 residues. CDR1 and CDR2 (germline): LNHDA, SQIVND (reference sequence). CDR3 nucleotide sequence: TGTGCCAGTAGTATGCGGGGTACGCAAGAGACCCAGTACTTC. It is translated as CASSMRGTQETQYF. The entire variable domain, with the rest obtained from reference TRBV19 and TRBJ2-5, is as follows: DGGITQSPKYLFRKEGQNVTLSCEQNLNHDAMYWYRQDPGQGLRLIYYSQIVNDFQKGDIAEGYSVSREKKESFPLTVTSAQKNPTAFYLCASSMRGTQETQYFGPGTRLLVL.

In its sample, this clonotype was seen a few times. The DNA for the CDR3 is TGCAGTGCTAGCCTAGGCCCAGCTTTCTTT. It encodes CSASLGPAFF. The chain is built from TRBV20-1 and TRBJ1-1, with no clear D. The CDR3 is 10 amino acids. V dropped 3 bases and J dropped 10 bases, with 9 bases sitting between them. Per the germline V gene, CDR1 is DFQATT and CDR2 is SNEGSKA (reference sequence).

This clonotype was detected only once. The V gene is TRBV29-1, the J gene TRBJ2-5; D is unresolved. V was shortened by 3 bases and J by 6 bases, with 11 bases between the two germline ends. The CDR3 runs 12 residues. Per germline, CDR1 SQVTM and CDR2 ANQGSEA. In DNA form, the CDR3 reads TGCAGCGTTGACAAGATCGCCAAGACCCAGTACTTC. Its translation: CSVDKIAKTQYF.

This chain connects TRBV6-1 to TRBJ2-7; TRBD2 agrees at 14 bases. This CDR3 region has 19 residues. V lost 5 bases to trimming and J lost 5 bases; unmatched junction nucleotides: 17. Germline V lookup: CDR1 MNHNS, CDR2 SASEGT. CDR3 DNA: TGTGCCAGCAGTCAAGACTCTCTTAGACTAGCGGGGGGGCTTCACGAGCAGTACTTC. This encodes CASSQDSLRLAGGLHEQYF.

This clonotype was counted only a few times. A read error may account for a junction end that differs from germline. The CDR3 loop reads CAGSEGQGRISYTF. In nucleotides, the CDR3 is TGTGCCGGCAGTGAAGGGCAGGGCCGCATAAGCTACACCTTC. The V call is TRBV2, the J call TRBJ1-2, with a weak D call TRBD1 (5 bases). Germline lookup yields CDR1 SNHLY and CDR2 FYNNEI. The CDR3 has 14 amino acids.

As concerns this clonotype: Possible read error: a much larger clone is one base away. The chain is built from TRBV20-1 and TRBJ1-5; a possible D gene is TRBD1 (5 bases). Germline-derived CDR1 and CDR2 are DFQATT and SNEGSKA (reference sequence). The CDR3 covers 14 residues. The V end lost 3 bases, the J end lost 5 bases, and 14 bases lay between the germline ends. As DNA, the CDR3 is TGCAGTGCTAGCAGACCGGGGACCCATCAGCCCCAGCATTTT. Its translation: CSASRPGTHQPQHF.

On this clonotype: A read error may produce the germline difference seen at one junction end. V gene TRBV7-2 combines with J gene TRBJ2-7; TRBD2 matches 13 bases. Germline V gene lookup returns CDR1 SGHTA and CDR2 FQGNSA. The length of the CDR3 is 16 residues. The CDR3 protein is CACSSSGTSGAYERYF. As DNA, the CDR3 is TGTGCCTGCAGCTCCTCCGGGACTAGCGGGGCCTACGAGCGGTACTTC.

This clonotype occurred a few times. V gene TRBV30 combines with J gene TRBJ2-5; 11 nucleotides align to TRBD1. Trimming removed 5 bases from V and 5 bases from J; junction bases left unmatched: 10. In germline, CDR1 is GTSNPN, CDR2 SVGIG (reference sequence). The CDR3 runs to 15 residues. CDR3 sequence: CAWGGGQGALETQYF. CDR3 in DNA: TGTGCCTGGGGGGGAGGACAGGGGGCGCTTGAGACCCAGTACTTC.

This chain uses TRBV3-1 with TRBJ2-3; 9 bases are shared with TRBD2. The CDR3 spans 17 residues. V was clipped by 4 bases and J by 3 bases; unmatched bases: 11. Per germline, CDR1 LGHDT and CDR2 YNNKEL (reference sequence). CDR3 region: CASSPPSASGETDTQYF. As DNA, the CDR3 is TGTGCCAGCAGCCCGCCGTCGGCTAGCGGGGAAACAGATACGCAGTATTTT.

This sequence joins TRBV6-5 and TRBJ2-1, with TRBD1 matching over 9 bases. The CDR3 spans 15 residues. Germline values: CDR1 MNHEY, CDR2 SVGAGI. Losses at the gene ends were 7 bases for V and 6 bases for J; bases not matched to a gene: 10. This CDR3 is CASTQDRGRLNEQFF. In DNA form, the CDR3 reads TGTGCCAGCACTCAGGACAGGGGACGACTCAATGAGCAGTTCTTC.

There are a few counts of this clonotype. A much larger clone differs from this one at a single base, so this may be a read error. V gene TRBV9 combines with J gene TRBJ1-2; 8 positions match TRBD1. CDR3 length: 13 amino acids. Per the germline V gene, CDR1 is SGDLS and CDR2 is YYNGEE. The CDR3 sequence is CACSPGQGRGYTF. For the CDR3, the DNA is TGTGCCTGCAGCCCTGGACAGGGAAGAGGCTACACCTTC.

This clonotype was counted many times. This chain joins TRBV7-3 and TRBJ2-1, with D perhaps matching TRBD1 (5 bases). The CDR3 consists of 14 residues. Trimming shortened V by 1 base and J by 7 bases, and 11 bases separated the two germline ends. From germline, CDR1 is SGHTA and CDR2 FQGTGA. CDR3 DNA sequence: TGTGCCAGCAGCTTAAAGGGGCTCAGGAATGAGCAGTTCTTC. Translating gives CASSLKGLRNEQFF. The variable domain in full, completed from reference TRBV7-3 and TRBJ2-1, reads GAGVSQTPSNKVTEKGKYVELRCDPISGHTALYWYRQSLGQGPEFLIYFQGTGAADDSGLPNDRFFAVRPEGSVSTLKIQRTERGDSAVYLCASSLKGLRNEQFFGPGTRLTVL.

This clonotype was counted ten times or more. The J gene is TRBJ2-7, the V gene TRBV6-2 or TRBV6-3; D is ambiguous. The CDR3 runs 12 residues. V lost 6 bases, J lost 2 bases, and 8 bases lay in between. Germline CDR1 is MNHEY and CDR2 is SVGEGT. CDR3 in amino acids: CASSSTAYEQYF. The CDR3, as DNA: TGTGCCAGCAGCTCTACAGCCTACGAGCAGTACTTC.

This clonotype was counted ten times or more. The gene calls are TRBV29-1 and TRBJ2-7; D is ambiguous. V shed 5 bases and J shed 6 bases, with 23 bases lying between them. This CDR3 contains 15 residues. Per the germline V gene, CDR1 is SQVTM and CDR2 is ANQGSEA. CDR3 DNA sequence: TGCAGCGTTTCGGGTATTTACAATCGAAGAATCGAGCAGTACTTC. Translated: CSVSGIYNRRIEQYF.

A remark on this clonotype: A much larger clone lies one base from this, so it may be a read error. The J gene is TRBJ2-7, the V gene TRBV27; no reliable D call. CDR1 is MNHEY and CDR2 is SMNVEV in the germline V gene (reference sequence). The CDR3 spans 15 residues. For the CDR3, the DNA is TGTGCCGGCAGTCGTCGTTTGGACCTGTCCTACGAGCAGTACTTC. Protein: CAGSRRLDLSYEQYF.

The chain uses TRBV11-2 and TRBJ1-5; D is undetermined. The CDR3 is 15 residues long. V lost 0 bases and J lost 3, with 9 bases in between. CDR1 SGHAT and CDR2 FQNNGV come from the germline V gene. The CDR3 protein is CASSLDGKDNQPQHF. CDR3 DNA sequence: TGTGCCAGCAGCTTAGATGGGAAGGACAATCAGCCCCAGCATTTT. Supplemented by reference TRBV11-2 and TRBJ1-5, the full variable domain reads EAGVAQSPRYKIIEKRQSVAFWCNPISGHATLYWYQQILGQGPKLLIQFQNNGVVDDSQLPKDRFSAERLKGVDSTLKIQPAKLEDSAVYLCASSLDGKDNQPQHFGDGTRLSIL.

This clonotype was recorded many times. The chain couples TRBV20-1 to TRBJ2-1; D ambiguous. The CDR3 is 11 amino acids. Trimming pared 5 bases from V and 1 base from J, leaving 3 bases between. Germline V gives CDR1 DFQATT, CDR2 SNEGSKA (reference sequence). CDR3 DNA: TGCAGTGCTGAATCCTACAATGAGCAGTTCTTC. Protein sequence: CSAESYNEQFF.

The V gene is TRBV5-1, the J gene TRBJ2-7; D tentatively fits TRBD1 or TRBD2 (7 bases each). Between the trimmed V and J ends, which lost 4 bases and 3 bases, there was a span of 14 bases. The CDR3 extends over 14 amino acids. Germline V lookup: CDR1 SGHRS, CDR2 YFSETQ. For the CDR3, the DNA is TGCGCCAGCAGCCCAGGGGGGGATTTCTACGAGCAGTACTTC. This encodes CASSPGGDFYEQYF.

Details on this clonotype: This may be a read error: a much more frequent sequence differs by one nucleotide. V and J are TRBV11-1 and TRBJ2-5; D remains ambiguous. The J call may be faulty, since TRBJ2-1 better matches the DNA end. CDR1 is SGHAT and CDR2 is FQDESV in the germline V gene (reference sequence). The CDR3 loop spans 14 amino acids. The CDR3 DNA sequence: TGTGCCAGCAGCTTAATCGCAGACCAAGAGACCCAGTTCTTC. Protein product: CASSLIADQETQFF.

V and J are TRBV20-1 and TRBJ2-1, with D hard to call. The V gene lost 3 bases and the J gene lost 4 bases, with 13 bases spanning the gap. Germline CDR1 and CDR2: DFQATT and SNEGSKA (reference sequence). This CDR3 has 14 amino acids. DNA of the CDR3: TGCAGTGCTAGGAAGTCCAATTTATACAATGAGCAGTTCTTC. This sequence encodes CSARKSNLYNEQFF.

This clonotype has a count of ten or more. V usage is TRBV29-1 and J usage is TRBJ2-3; unclear D gene. This CDR3 has 13 amino acids. V was cut by 5 bases and J by 4 bases, with 13 bases left in between. Germline CDR1 is SQVTM and CDR2 is ANQGSEA. The chain's CDR3 is CSVSRQSPDTQYF. The CDR3 region has the DNA TGCAGCGTTAGCCGGCAGTCCCCAGATACGCAGTATTTT.

This clonotype was counted at least ten times. The V call is TRBV7-8, the J call TRBJ2-1, with no clear D. The CDR3 has 16 residues. The germline V gene has CDR1 SGHVS and CDR2 FQNEAQ. The V end was cut by 3 bases, the J end by 6 bases, with 18 bases between. CDR3 DNA: TGTGCCAGCAGCTTTCCAGGCCTCCAGGTAGGCAATGAGCAGTTCTTC. Translated, it gives CASSFPGLQVGNEQFF. The whole variable domain, filled in from reference TRBV7-8 and TRBJ2-1, reads GAGVSQSPRYKVAKRGQDVALRCDPISGHVSLFWYQQALGQGPEFLTYFQNEAQLDKSGLPSDRFFAERPEGSVSTLKIQRTQQEDSAVYLCASSFPGLQVGNEQFFGPGTRLTVL.

At least ten counts were recorded for this clonotype. The chain joins TRBV6-2 or TRBV6-3 to TRBJ1-2; D is unresolved. CDR1 and CDR2 (germline): MNHEY, SVGEGT. This CDR3 contains 16 residues. Between the trimmed V and J ends, which lost 3 bases and 4 bases, there was a span of 18 bases. The CDR3 nucleotides are TGTGCCAGCAGTTATTCGCGTCGCCTTTTCTCCTATGGCTACACCTTC. Protein product: CASSYSRRLFSYGYTF.

The chain couples TRBV2 to TRBJ1-5; no reliable D call. CDR3 length: 14 residues. CDR1 and CDR2 from the germline V gene are SNHLY and FYNNEI. V was cut by 4 bases and J by 6 bases, with 13 bases left in between. CDR3 sequence reads: CASSGEGQVQPQHF. Written as DNA, the CDR3 is TGTGCCAGCAGTGGCGAAGGGCAGGTTCAGCCCCAGCATTTT.